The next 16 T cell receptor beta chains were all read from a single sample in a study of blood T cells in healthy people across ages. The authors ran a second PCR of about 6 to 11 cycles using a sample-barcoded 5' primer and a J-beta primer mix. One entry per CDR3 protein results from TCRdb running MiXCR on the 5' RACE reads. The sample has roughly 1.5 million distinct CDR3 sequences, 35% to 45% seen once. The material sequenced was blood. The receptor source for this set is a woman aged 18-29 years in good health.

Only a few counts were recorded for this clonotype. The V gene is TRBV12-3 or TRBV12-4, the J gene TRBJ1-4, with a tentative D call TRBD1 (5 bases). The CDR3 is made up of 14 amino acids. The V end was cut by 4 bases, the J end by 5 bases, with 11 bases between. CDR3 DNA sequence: TGTGCCAGCAGTTCGGGACCGTTCAATGAAAAACTGTTTTTT. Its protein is CASSSGPFNEKLFF.

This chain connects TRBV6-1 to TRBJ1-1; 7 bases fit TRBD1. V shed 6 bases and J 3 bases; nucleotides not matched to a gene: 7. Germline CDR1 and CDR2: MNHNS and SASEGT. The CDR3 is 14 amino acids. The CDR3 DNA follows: TGTGCCAGCAGCGCCTTACAGGGGTACACTGAAGCTTTCTTT. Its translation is CASSALQGYTEAFF.

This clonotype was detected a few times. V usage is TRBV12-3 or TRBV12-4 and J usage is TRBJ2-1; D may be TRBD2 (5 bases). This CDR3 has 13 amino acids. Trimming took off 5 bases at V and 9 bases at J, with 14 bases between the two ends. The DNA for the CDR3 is TGTGCCAGCAGTGAAACTAGGTTCGGTGAGCAGTTCTTC. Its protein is CASSETRFGEQFF.

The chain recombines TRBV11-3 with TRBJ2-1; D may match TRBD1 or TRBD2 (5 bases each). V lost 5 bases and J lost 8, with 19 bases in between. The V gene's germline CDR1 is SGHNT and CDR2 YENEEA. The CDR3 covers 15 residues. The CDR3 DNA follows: TGTGCCAGCAGCGTCGGGACCACAAGTGGGCATGAGCAGTTCTTC. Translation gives CASSVGTTSGHEQFF.

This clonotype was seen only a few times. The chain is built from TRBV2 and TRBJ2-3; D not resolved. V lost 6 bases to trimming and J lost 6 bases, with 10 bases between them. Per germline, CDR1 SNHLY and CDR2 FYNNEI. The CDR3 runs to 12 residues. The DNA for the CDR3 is TGTGCCAGCAGCAAACTCTCCGATACGCAGTATTTT. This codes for CASSKLSDTQYF.

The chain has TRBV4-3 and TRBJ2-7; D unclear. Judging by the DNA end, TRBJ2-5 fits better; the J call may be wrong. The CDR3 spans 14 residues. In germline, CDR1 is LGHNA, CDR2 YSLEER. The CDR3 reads CASSQQVSQETQYF. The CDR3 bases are TGCGCCAGCAGCCAACAAGTCAGTCAAGAGACCCAGTACTTC.

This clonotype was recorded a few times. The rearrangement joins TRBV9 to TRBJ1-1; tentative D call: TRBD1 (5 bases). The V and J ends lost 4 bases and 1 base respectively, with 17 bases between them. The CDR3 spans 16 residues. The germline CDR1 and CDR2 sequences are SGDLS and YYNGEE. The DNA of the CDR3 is TGTGCCAGCAGCCTAGGCCGCGAACAGGCGAACACTGAAGCTTTCTTT. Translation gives CASSLGREQANTEAFF.

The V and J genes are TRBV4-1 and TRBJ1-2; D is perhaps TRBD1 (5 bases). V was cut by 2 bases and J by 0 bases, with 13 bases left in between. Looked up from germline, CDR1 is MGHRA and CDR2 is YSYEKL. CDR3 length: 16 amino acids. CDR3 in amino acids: CASSQPRDGANYGYTF. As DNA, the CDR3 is TGCGCCAGCAGCCAACCTCGGGACGGAGCTAACTATGGCTACACCTTC.

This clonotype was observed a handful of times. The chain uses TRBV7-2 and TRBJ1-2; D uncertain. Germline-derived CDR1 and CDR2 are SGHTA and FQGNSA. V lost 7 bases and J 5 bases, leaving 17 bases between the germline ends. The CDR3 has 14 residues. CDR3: CASTIPGLLYGYTF. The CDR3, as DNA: TGTGCCAGCACCATACCCGGACTGTTGTATGGCTACACCTTC.

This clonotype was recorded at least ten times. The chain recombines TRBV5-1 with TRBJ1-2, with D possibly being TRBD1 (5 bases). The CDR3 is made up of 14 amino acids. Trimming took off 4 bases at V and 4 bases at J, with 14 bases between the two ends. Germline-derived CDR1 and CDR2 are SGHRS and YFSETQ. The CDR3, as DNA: TGCGCCAGCAGCAGAGGACACACGATCTATGGCTACACCTTC. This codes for CASSRGHTIYGYTF.

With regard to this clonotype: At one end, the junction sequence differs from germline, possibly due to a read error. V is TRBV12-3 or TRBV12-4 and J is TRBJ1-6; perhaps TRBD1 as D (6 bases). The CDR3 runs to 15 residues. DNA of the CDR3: TGTGCCAGCAAAACAGGGCCAAACTATAATCCACCCCTCCACTTT. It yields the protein CASKTGPNYNPPLHF.

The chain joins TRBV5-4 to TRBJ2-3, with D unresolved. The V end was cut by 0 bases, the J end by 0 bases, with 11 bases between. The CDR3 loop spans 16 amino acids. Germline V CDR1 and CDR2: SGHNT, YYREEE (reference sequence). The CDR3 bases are TGTGCCAGCAGCTTGGGAGACTCATCTAGCACAGATACGCAGTATTTT. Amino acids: CASSLGDSSSTDTQYF. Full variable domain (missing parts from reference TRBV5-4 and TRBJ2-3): ETGVTQSPTHLIKTRGQQVTLRCSSQSGHNTVSWYQQALGQGPQFIFQYYREEENGRGNFPPRFSGLQFPNYSSELNVNALELDDSALYLCASSLGDSSSTDTQYFGPGTRLTVL.

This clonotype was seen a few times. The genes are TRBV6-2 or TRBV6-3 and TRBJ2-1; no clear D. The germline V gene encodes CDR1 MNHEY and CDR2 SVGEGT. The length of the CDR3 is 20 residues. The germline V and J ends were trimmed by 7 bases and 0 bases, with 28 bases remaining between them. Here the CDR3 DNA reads TGTGCCAGCACCCCGGGTGGCCCCCTTAAGGCACCAAGCTCCTACAATGAGCAGTTCTTC. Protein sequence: CASTPGGPLKAPSSYNEQFF.

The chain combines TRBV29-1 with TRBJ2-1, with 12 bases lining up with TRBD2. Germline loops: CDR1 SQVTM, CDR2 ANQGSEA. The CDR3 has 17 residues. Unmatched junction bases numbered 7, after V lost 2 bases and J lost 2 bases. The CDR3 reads CSVEPLTSGSPYNEQFF. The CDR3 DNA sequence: TGCAGCGTTGAACCGCTGACTAGCGGGAGTCCCTACAATGAGCAGTTCTTC.

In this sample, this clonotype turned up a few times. CDR3 in DNA: TGCAGTGCTAGAGAGGGGGCTAGGGGGTCTGAAGCTTTCTTT. Its protein product is CSAREGARGSEAFF. The rearrangement joins TRBV20-1 to TRBJ1-1, with a possible D match to TRBD1 (6 bases). V lost 0 bases and J 6 bases, leaving 14 bases between the germline ends. Germline CDR1 DFQATT, CDR2 SNEGSKA (reference sequence). The CDR3 is 14 residues long.

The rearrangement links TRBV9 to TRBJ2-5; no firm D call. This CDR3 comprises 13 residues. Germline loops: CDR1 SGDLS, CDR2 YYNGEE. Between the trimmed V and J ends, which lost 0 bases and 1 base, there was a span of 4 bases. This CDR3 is CASSVDGQETQYF. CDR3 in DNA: TGTGCCAGCAGCGTAGACGGCCAAGAGACCCAGTACTTC.